Presented here are 19 T cell receptor beta chains from one specimen sequenced in a study of Graves' ophthalmopathy and Graves' hyperthyroidism. Amplifying from RNA transcripts, the study obtained TCR beta CDR3 regions. HTBI-primed RT-PCR formed the first round, and a multiplex PCR formed the second. Each CDR3 protein is one row after TCRdb ran MiXCR on the multiplex PCR reads. This table holds about 15,000 distinct CDR3 sequences, approximately 51% found once. The sequencing sample was made of peripheral blood. All receptors derive from a woman in her 30s with Graves' ophthalmopathy.

This clonotype was picked up a small number of times. The chain uses TRBV5-1 and TRBJ2-7, with TRBD2 matching over 7 bases. V lost 4 bases, J lost 6 bases, and 16 bases stayed unmatched. The V gene's germline CDR1 is SGHRS and CDR2 YFSETQ. The length of the CDR3 is 16 residues. In nucleotides, the CDR3 is TGCGCCAGCAGCCTTCGGATGGGGAGGGCCTCGGTCGAGCAGTACTTC. Translation gives CASSLRMGRASVEQYF.

For this clonotype: This may come from a read error, since a much larger clone is one base off. DNA of the CDR3: TGTGCCATCAGTGAGGGGAGTAAGGACAATGAGCAGTTCTTC. Residues: CAISEGSKDNEQFF. The rearrangement uses TRBV10-3 and TRBJ2-1; weak D call: TRBD2 (5 bases). Trimming shortened V by 2 bases and J by 5 bases, and 10 bases separated the two germline ends. This CDR3 contains 14 residues. The germline V gene has CDR1 ENHRY and CDR2 SYGVKD.

Turning to this clonotype: Given the absence of the conserved phenylalanine or tryptophan at the CDR3 end, a read error is likely. This sequence joins TRBV29-1 and TRBJ2-7; a weak D match, TRBD1 (5 bases). Trimming took off 7 bases at V and 2 bases at J, with 12 bases between the two ends. The CDR3 loop spans 12 amino acids. Germline CDR1 and CDR2: SQVTM and ANQGSEA. CDR3 in amino acids: CSGTNSAYEQYS. CDR3 in DNA: TGCAGCGGGACAAACAGTGCCTACGAGCAGTACTCC.

This clonotype was seen a handful of times. V usage is TRBV7-3 and J usage is TRBJ1-4; possibly TRBD1 for D (5 bases). The germline V gene encodes CDR1 SGHTA and CDR2 FQGTGA. The CDR3 is 15 residues long. Trimming took off 5 bases at V and 8 bases at J, with 18 bases between the two ends. The CDR3 DNA sequence: TGTGCCAGCAGCGAGACCGGGACTTGGGGAGAAAAACTGTTTTTT. It yields the protein CASSETGTWGEKLFF.

By frequency in the sample, this clonotype is medium-sized. The chain couples TRBV13 to TRBJ2-7; a possible D gene is TRBD1 (5 bases). Trimming took 5 bases from V and 0 from J, leaving 14 bases between them. The CDR3 covers 15 residues. Germline CDR1 PRHDT, CDR2 FYEKMQ (reference sequence). The DNA for the CDR3 is TGTGCCAGCAGCGAACATACAGGAAGCTCCTACGAGCAGTACGTC. It specifies CASSEHTGSSYEQYV.

The sample holds a few counts of this clonotype. The chain combines TRBV25-1 with TRBJ2-7; D gene ambiguous. Germline CDR1 is MGHDK and CDR2 is SYGVNS. V lost 5 bases to trimming and J lost 4 bases, with 12 bases between them. The CDR3 consists of 13 residues. The CDR3 nucleotides are TGTGCCAGCAGTACAACCCAGGAGTACGAGCAGTACTTC. Its protein is CASSTTQEYEQYF.

V and J are TRBV7-3 and TRBJ2-6; the match to TRBD1 covers 7 bases. The CDR3 covers 15 residues. Germline lookup yields CDR1 SGHTA and CDR2 FQGTGA. V was pared by 5 bases and J by 4 bases, with 5 bases of the junction left unmatched. CDR3: CASSAQGQGANVLTF. CDR3 nucleotide sequence: TGTGCCAGCAGCGCACAGGGGCAGGGGGCCAACGTCCTGACTTTC.

This clonotype was seen at least ten times. The V gene is TRBV19, the J gene TRBJ1-1; D gene unclear. V lost 5 bases and J lost 2, with 18 bases in between. The CDR3 totals 16 residues. Looked up from germline, CDR1 is LNHDA and CDR2 is SQIVND (reference sequence). CDR3 sequence reads: CASSPLRDTVNTEAFF. The CDR3 DNA sequence: TGTGCCAGTAGTCCGTTGAGAGACACCGTAAACACTGAAGCTTTCTTT.

In this sample, this clonotype turned up once. J is TRBJ2-7 and V is TRBV6-2 or TRBV6-3, with D possibly being TRBD1 (6 bases). The V end lost 4 bases, the J end lost 3 bases, and 16 bases lay between the germline ends. This CDR3 is built from 15 residues. Germline loops: CDR1 MNHEY, CDR2 SVGEGT. This CDR3 is CASSSPGDGNYEQYF. CDR3 coding DNA: TGTGCCAGCAGTTCCCCAGGGGACGGGAACTACGAGCAGTACTTC.

The chain is built from TRBV5-1 and TRBJ2-1; TRBD2 agrees at 12 bases. Germline-derived CDR1 and CDR2 are SGHRS and YFSETQ. This CDR3 is 16 amino acids long. Trimming took 3 bases from V and 4 from J; bases not matched to a gene: 5. CDR3 in DNA: TGCGCCAGCAGCTCTGGTCTAGCGGGAGGGTACAATGAGCAGTTCTTC. As protein: CASSSGLAGGYNEQFF.

This clonotype was seen only a few times. J is TRBJ1-4 and V is TRBV7-9, with D tentatively TRBD1 (5 bases). V lost 5 bases and J lost 4, with 14 bases in between. This CDR3 has 15 residues. Germline V CDR1 and CDR2: SEHNR, FQNEAQ (reference sequence). The DNA of the CDR3 is TGTGCCAGCAGCCCCCCGGGGGGATTTAATGAAAAACTGTTTTTT. Translation: CASSPPGGFNEKLFF.

The chain carries TRBV20-1 and TRBJ2-2, with 8 bases that match TRBD1. V lost 4 bases, J lost 6 bases, and 4 bases stayed unmatched. From germline, CDR1 is DFQATT and CDR2 SNEGSKA (reference sequence). CDR3 length: 13 amino acids. The CDR3 region has the DNA TGCAGTGCTACAGCAGGGGGCCCCGGGGAGCTGTTTTTT. Amino acid sequence: CSATAGGPGELFF.

This clonotype was observed a few times. The chain has TRBV7-3 and TRBJ2-5; 12 bases map to TRBD2. Germline loops: CDR1 SGHTA, CDR2 FQGTGA. Unmatched junction bases numbered 9, after V lost 2 bases and J lost 5 bases. This CDR3 contains 17 residues. The CDR3: CASSLDATSGRSETQYF. The DNA for the CDR3 is TGTGCCAGCAGCTTAGACGCGACTAGCGGGAGAAGTGAGACCCAGTACTTC.

This clonotype was observed a handful of times. The V call is TRBV12-3 or TRBV12-4, the J call TRBJ2-7; D remains unclear. The V end lost 1 base, the J end lost 3 bases, and 1 base lay between the germline ends. The CDR3 is 11 amino acids. CDR3 sequence (DNA): TGTGCCAGCAGTTTAGTCTACGAGCAGTACTTC. Translation gives CASSLVYEQYF.

Details on this clonotype: This may be a read error: a much more frequent sequence differs by one nucleotide. This chain connects TRBV25-1 to TRBJ2-1, with TRBD2 matching 8 bases. With 6 bases clipped from V and 6 bases from J, the junction kept 13 bases outside the gene matches. Per the germline V gene, CDR1 is MGHDK and CDR2 is SYGVNS. The length of the CDR3 is 16 residues. The CDR3 reads CASSLTRGGPCNEQFF. The CDR3 region has the DNA TGTGCCAGCAGCCTCACCCGGGGGGGTCCCTGCAATGAGCAGTTCTTC.

This clonotype has a handful of counts. The chain carries TRBV20-1 and TRBJ2-4; TRBD2 might be the D (6 bases). Germline CDR1 is DFQATT and CDR2 is SNEGSKA (reference sequence). CDR3 length: 14 amino acids. V dropped 0 bases and J dropped 5 bases, with 11 bases sitting between them. CDR3 sequence: CSARDSGRQNIQYF. As DNA, the CDR3 is TGCAGTGCTAGAGATAGCGGCAGGCAAAACATTCAGTACTTC.

This clonotype came up once. The genes are TRBV7-9 and TRBJ2-1, with D perhaps TRBD1 (6 bases). Germline V gene lookup returns CDR1 SEHNR and CDR2 FQNEAQ (reference sequence). The ends were cut back, 2 bases at V and 8 bases at J, with 22 bases in the middle. The CDR3 contains 17 residues. For the CDR3, the DNA is TGTGCCAGCAGCTTATTGACAGGTTTTTGGGAATACGATGAGCAGTTCTTC. It is translated as CASSLLTGFWEYDEQFF.

The chain combines TRBV5-4 with TRBJ1-5; TRBD1 matches at 9 bases. The germline V gene has CDR1 SGHNT and CDR2 YYREEE (reference sequence). This CDR3 spans 14 amino acids. The trim removed 4 bases at V and 5 bases at J, leaving 4 bases unmatched. CDR3 in amino acids: CASSRTGVHQPQHF. The CDR3 nucleotides read TGTGCCAGCAGCAGGACAGGGGTTCATCAGCCCCAGCATTTT. Full variable domain (missing parts from reference TRBV5-4 and TRBJ1-5): ETGVTQSPTHLIKTRGQQVTLRCSSQSGHNTVSWYQQALGQGPQFIFQYYREEENGRGNFPPRFSGLQFPNYSSELNVNALELDDSALYLCASSRTGVHQPQHFGDGTRLSIL.

Worth noting for this clonotype: A read error may be the cause here, since a much bigger clone is one base away. CDR3 nucleotides: TGTGCCAGCAGCGCCGGACAAGGCGTGAGTGAAAAACTGTTTTTT. It encodes CASSAGQGVSEKLFF. The chain combines TRBV7-3 with TRBJ1-4; TRBD1 is a possible D gene (5 bases). Between the trimmed V and J ends, which lost 5 bases and 7 bases, there was a span of 17 bases. The germline CDR1 and CDR2 sequences are SGHTA and FQGTGA. The CDR3 contains 15 residues.